The following is a TCR beta chain sequence with its context. The record originates from a study of Ad26.COV2.S vaccination and SARS-CoV-2 variants. The CDR3 has 15 amino acids. Germline values: CDR1 SGHRS, CDR2 YFSETQ. V was pared by 1 base and J by 6 bases, with 7 bases of the junction left unmatched. The protocol was immunoSEQ multiplex PCR, while the TCRdb copy is restricted to in-frame clones and leaves out a portion. This table has roughly 330,000 clones, roughly 90% appearing once. Treatment reported: roughly 18 received Ad26.COV2.S at low or high dose, single or two shots; about 5 received placebo; per-sample allocation not given. Repertoires come from day 63 after the first vaccine or placebo injection.

The chain has TRBV5-1 and TRBJ2-7, with 10 bases aligning to TRBD1. The receptor comes from a person aged 18-65 years who received the Ad26.COV2.S COVID-19 vaccine or a placebo. Here the sequenced sample was peripheral blood, taken in a trial of Ad26.COV2.S vaccine versus placebo. The CDR3 loop is CASSLPTGGFGEQYV. The CDR3 DNA is TGCGCCAGCAGCTTGCCGACAGGGGGCTTCGGCGAGCAGTACGTC.